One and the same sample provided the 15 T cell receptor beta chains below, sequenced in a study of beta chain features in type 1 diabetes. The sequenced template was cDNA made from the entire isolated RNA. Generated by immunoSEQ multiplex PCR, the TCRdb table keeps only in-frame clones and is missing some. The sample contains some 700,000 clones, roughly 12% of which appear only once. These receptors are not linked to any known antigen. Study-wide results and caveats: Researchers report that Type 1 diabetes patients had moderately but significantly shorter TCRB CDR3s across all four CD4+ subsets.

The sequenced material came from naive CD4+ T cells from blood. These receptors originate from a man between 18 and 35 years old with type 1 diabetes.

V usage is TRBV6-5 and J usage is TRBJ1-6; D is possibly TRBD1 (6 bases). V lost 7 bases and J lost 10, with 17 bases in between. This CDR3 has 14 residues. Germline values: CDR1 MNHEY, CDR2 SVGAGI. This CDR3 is CASKGFGGHSPLHF. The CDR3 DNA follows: TGTGCCAGCAAAGGTTTCGGGGGACACTCACCCCTCCACTTT.

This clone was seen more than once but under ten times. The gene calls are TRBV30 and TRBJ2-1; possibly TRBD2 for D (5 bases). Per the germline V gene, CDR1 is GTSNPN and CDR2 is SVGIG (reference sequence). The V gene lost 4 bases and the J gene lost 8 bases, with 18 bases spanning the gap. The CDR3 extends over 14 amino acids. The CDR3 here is CAWTGGPVPHEQFF. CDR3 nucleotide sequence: TGTGCCTGGACTGGCGGGCCCGTACCGCATGAGCAGTTCTTC.

CDR3 DNA sequence: TGTGCCAGCACCCAACAGGGGTTGGGCTACACCTTC. It encodes CASTQQGLGYTF. This rearrangement joins TRBV6-1 to TRBJ1-2; 7 bases agree with TRBD1. With 7 bases clipped from V and 8 bases from J, the junction kept 7 bases outside the gene matches. CDR1 is MNHNS and CDR2 is SASEGT in the germline V gene. The CDR3 has 12 residues.

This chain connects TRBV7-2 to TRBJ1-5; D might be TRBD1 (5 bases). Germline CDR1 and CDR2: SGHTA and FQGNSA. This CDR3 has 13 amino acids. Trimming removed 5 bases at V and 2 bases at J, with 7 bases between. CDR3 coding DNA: TGTGCCAGCAGCCCGGGGGGCAATCAGCCCCAGCATTTT. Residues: CASSPGGNQPQHF.

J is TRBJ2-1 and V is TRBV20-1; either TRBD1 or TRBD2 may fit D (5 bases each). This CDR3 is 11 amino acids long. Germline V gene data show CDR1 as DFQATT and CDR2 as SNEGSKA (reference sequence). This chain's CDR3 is CRGVNGPEQFF. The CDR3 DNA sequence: TGCAGGGGGGTTAATGGTCCTGAGCAGTTCTTC.

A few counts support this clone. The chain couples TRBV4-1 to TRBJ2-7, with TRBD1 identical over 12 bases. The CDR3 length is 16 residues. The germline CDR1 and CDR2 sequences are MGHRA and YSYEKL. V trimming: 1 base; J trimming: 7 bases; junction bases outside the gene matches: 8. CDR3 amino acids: CASSQGEGQGAREQYF. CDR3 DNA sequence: TGCGCCAGCAGCCAAGGAGAGGGACAGGGGGCGAGGGAGCAGTACTTC.

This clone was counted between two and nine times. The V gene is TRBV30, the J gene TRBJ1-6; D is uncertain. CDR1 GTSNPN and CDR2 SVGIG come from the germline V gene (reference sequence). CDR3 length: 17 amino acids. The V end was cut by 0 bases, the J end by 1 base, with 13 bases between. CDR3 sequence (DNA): TGTGCCTGGAGTGTAGGCAGGCGGGGTTCCTATAATTCACCCCTCCACTTT. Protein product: CAWSVGRRGSYNSPLHF.

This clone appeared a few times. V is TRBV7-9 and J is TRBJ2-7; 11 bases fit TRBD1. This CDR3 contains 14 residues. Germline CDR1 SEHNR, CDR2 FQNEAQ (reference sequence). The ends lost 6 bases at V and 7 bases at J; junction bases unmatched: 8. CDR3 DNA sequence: TGTGCCAGCAGTCGGGACAGGGGGTCGGCGGAGCAGTACTTC. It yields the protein CASSRDRGSAEQYF.

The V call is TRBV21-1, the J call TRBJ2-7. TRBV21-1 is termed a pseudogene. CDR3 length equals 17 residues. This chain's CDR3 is CASSKVKGQPLAYEQYF. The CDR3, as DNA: TGTGCCAGCAGCAAAGTTAAGGGACAACCCCTAGCGTACGAGCAGTACTTC.

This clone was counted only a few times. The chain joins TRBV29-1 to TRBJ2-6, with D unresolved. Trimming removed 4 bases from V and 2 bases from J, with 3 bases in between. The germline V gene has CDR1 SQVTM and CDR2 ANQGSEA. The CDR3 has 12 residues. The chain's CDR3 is CSVAPGANVLTF. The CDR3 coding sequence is TGCAGCGTTGCCCCTGGGGCCAACGTCCTGACTTTC.

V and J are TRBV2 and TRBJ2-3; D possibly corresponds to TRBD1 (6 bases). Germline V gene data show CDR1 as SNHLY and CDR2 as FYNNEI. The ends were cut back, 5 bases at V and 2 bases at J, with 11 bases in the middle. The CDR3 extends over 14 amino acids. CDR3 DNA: TGTGCCAGCAGTCGGGACACATACACAGATACGCAGTATTTT. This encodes CASSRDTYTDTQYF.

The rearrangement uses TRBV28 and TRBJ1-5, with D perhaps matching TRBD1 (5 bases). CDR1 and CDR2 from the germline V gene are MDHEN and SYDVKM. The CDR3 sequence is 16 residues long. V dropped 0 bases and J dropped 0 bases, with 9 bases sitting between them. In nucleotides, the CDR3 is TGTGCCAGCAGTTTATGGGGGGGATATAGCAATCAGCCCCAGCATTTT. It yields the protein CASSLWGGYSNQPQHF.

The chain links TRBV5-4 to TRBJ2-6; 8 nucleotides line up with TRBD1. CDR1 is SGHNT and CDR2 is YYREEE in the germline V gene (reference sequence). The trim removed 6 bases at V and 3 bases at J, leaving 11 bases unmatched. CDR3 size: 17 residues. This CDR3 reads CASTPDRDGYGANVLTF. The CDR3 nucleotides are TGTGCCAGCACTCCGGACAGGGATGGGTATGGGGCCAACGTCCTGACTTTC.

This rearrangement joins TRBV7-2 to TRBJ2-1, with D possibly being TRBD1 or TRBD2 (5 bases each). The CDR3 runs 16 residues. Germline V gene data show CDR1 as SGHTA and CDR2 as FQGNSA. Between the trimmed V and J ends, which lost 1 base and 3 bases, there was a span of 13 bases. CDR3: CASSLDPGSHYNEQFF. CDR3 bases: TGTGCCAGCAGCTTAGATCCAGGGAGCCACTACAATGAGCAGTTCTTC.

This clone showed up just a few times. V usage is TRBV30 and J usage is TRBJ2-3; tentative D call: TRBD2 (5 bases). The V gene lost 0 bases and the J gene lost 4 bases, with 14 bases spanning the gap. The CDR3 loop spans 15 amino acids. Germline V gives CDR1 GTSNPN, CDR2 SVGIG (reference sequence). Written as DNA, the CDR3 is TGTGCCTGGAGTGTTTTTGGGCTAGCACCAGATACGCAGTATTTT. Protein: CAWSVFGLAPDTQYF. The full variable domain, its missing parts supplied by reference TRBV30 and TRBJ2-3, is SQTIHQWPATLVQPVGSPLSLECTVEGTSNPNLYWYRQAAGRGLQLLFYSVGIGQISSEVPQNLSASRPQDRQFILSSKKLLLSDSGFYLCAWSVFGLAPDTQYFGPGTRLTVL.